Listed below are T cell receptor beta chains from one sample, sequenced in a study of OX40 agonist ivuxolimab in advanced cancers. Sequenced by immunoSEQ multiplex PCR; TCRdb stores in-frame clones only, minus some. The repertoire consists of fewer than 80,000 clones, with around 93% occurring once and the leading ten covering approximately 15%. Specimen: CD4+ or CD8+ T cells sorted from blood, collected in a trial of the OX40 agonist ivuxolimab. These receptors came from an adult with an advanced solid tumor such as melanoma, head and neck, liver or kidney cancer. The CDR3 runs from the conserved cysteine through the conserved F or W. The D gene is left open where the match is weak. Not all rows give a size; the values are once, few, many and, for expanded clones, a class.

>TRBJ1-5|-|TRBV4-2|TRBD1
TGTGCCAGCAGCCAAGGGACAGGGGCTATCGATCAGCCCCAGCATTTT
CASSQGTGAIDQPQHF
>TRBJ2-7|-|TRBV5-1|-
TGCGCCAGCAGCTTGGGACGCGGGACCGGAGTCCTCGAGCAGTACTTC
CASSLGRGTGVLEQYF
>TRBJ2-1|-|TRBV5-3|-
TGCTTGGAAGACTCCTACAATGAGCAGTTCTTC
CLEDSYNEQFF
>TRBJ1-1|-|TRBV7-9|-
TGTGCCAGCAGCTTGACGGGAACTGAAGCTTTCTTT
CASSLTGTEAFF
>TRBJ2-7|-|TRBV4-2|-
TGTGCCAGCAGCCAGGCGCGAGGGACCGGCTCCTACGAGCAGTACTTC
CASSQARGTGSYEQYF
>TRBJ2-5|once|TRBV5-6|TRBD2
TGTGCCAGCAGCGCCACCGGGACTAGCGGGGAAGAGACCCAGTACTTC
CASSATGTSGEETQYF
>TRBJ2-5|-|TRBV27|TRBD2
TGTGCCAGCAGTTTATCGACTAGCGGGAGCGGTGAGACCCAGTACTTC
CASSLSTSGSGETQYF
>TRBJ1-1|-|TRBV19|-
TGTGCCAGTAGTATGTCTAGGGGGACTATCATGAACACTGAAGCTTTCTTT
CASSMSRGTIMNTEAFF
>TRBJ1-4|once|TRBV4-3|TRBD1
TGCGCCAGCAGCCAAGATAGGACAGGGGAAACTAATGAAAAACTGTTTTTT
CASSQDRTGETNEKLFF
>TRBJ2-5|-|TRBV6-5|-
TGTGCCAGCAGTCCAAGGGGCGGGGAGACCCAGTACTTC
CASSPRGGETQYF
>TRBJ2-1|-|TRBV7-9|TRBD1
TGTGCCAGCAGCTCGCCCGGGACAGGGGATTTAAATGAGCAGTTCTTC
CASSSPGTGDLNEQFF
>TRBJ2-3|-|TRBV5-1|-
TGCGCCAGCAGCTTGGCTGGAGATACGCAGTATTTT
CASSLAGDTQYF
>TRBJ1-1|once|TRBV6-5|-
TGTGCCAGCAGTTACCGGCATTCAACAGGGTCCACTGAAGCTTTCTTT
CASSYRHSTGSTEAFF
>TRBJ1-5|-|TRBV5-5|-
TGTGCCAGCAGCCTTGGTCAGCCCCAGCATTTT
CASSLGQPQHF
>TRBJ2-1|-|TRBV7-8|-
TGTGCCAGCAGCGTGGGCCTGCGGCCTGGGGATGAGCAGTTCTTC
CASSVGLRPGDEQFF
>TRBJ2-3|-|TRBV6-6|-
TGTGCCAGCAGTTACTCGACGGAGCGGAGCACAGATACGCAGTATTTT
CASSYSTERSTDTQYF
>TRBJ1-1|-|TRBV4-1|TRBD1
TGCGCCAGCAGCGACAGGGTAGGAACTGAAGCTTTCTTT
CASSDRVGTEAFF
>TRBJ1-1|-|TRBV15|TRBD1
TGTGCCACCTCGACAGGGAACGGTGAAGCTTTCTTT
CATSTGNGEAFF
>TRBJ2-5|-|TRBV28|-
TGTGCCAGCAGTCCAAACAGGGATTGGGAGACCCAGTACTTC
CASSPNRDWETQYF
>TRBJ2-2|-|TRBV28|-
TGTGCCAGCAGTCCCACAGGGTTCGGGACCGGGGAGCTGTTTTTT
CASSPTGFGTGELFF
>TRBJ2-5|-|TRBV7-3|-
TGTGCCAGCAGCACAGACGGGACGGCGACTCGGGAGACCCAGTACTTC
CASSTDGTATRETQYF
>TRBJ2-3|once|TRBV7-9|-
TGTGCCAGCAGCTTAGCGAGGGGGTCCTCAACGGATACGCAGTATTTT
CASSLARGSSTDTQYF
>TRBJ2-1|-|TRBV5-8|-
TGTGCCAGCAGCGTCGAATACAATGAGCAGTTCTTC
CASSVEYNEQFF
>TRBJ2-7|-|TRBV5-4|-
TGTGCCAGCAGCTTGGCTCCAGACAGCTCCTACGAGCAGTACTTC
CASSLAPDSSYEQYF
>TRBJ2-3|-|TRBV5-6|TRBD2
TGTGCCAGCAGCTTTCTCCCTAGCGGGGGGACAGATACGCAGTATTTT
CASSFLPSGGTDTQYF
>TRBJ2-5|-|TRBV25-1|TRBD2
TGTGCCAGCAGTGAGCCTGGGGGGGGACTTCTGCAAGAGACCCAGTACTTC
CASSEPGGGLLQETQYF
>TRBJ2-4|-|TRBV21-1|-
TGTGCCAGCAGCAAAGTTCGACTATTAGCCAAAAACATTCAGTACTTC
CASSKVRLLAKNIQYF
>TRBJ2-1|-|TRBV9|TRBD2
TGTGCCAGCAACCCCCCCGGGACTAGCGGGAATGAGCAGTTCTTC
CASNPPGTSGNEQFF
>TRBJ2-5|-|TRBV9|TRBD2
TGTGCCAGCAGCGTACGACTAGCGGGAGGTCCTGGGGAGACCCAGTACTTC
CASSVRLAGGPGETQYF
>TRBJ2-2|-|TRBV5-8|-
TGTGCCAGCAGTAACACCGGGGAGCTGTTTTTT
CASSNTGELFF
>TRBJ2-5|-|TRBV4-3|TRBD1
TGCGCCAGCAGCCAAGAACAGGGGGCGGGAGAGGCCCAGTACTTC
CASSQEQGAGEAQYF
>TRBJ2-2|-|TRBV27|-
TGTGCCAGCAGTTGGACCGGGGAGCTGTTTTTT
CASSWTGELFF
>TRBJ2-1|-|TRBV5-1|TRBD1
TGCGCCAGCAGCTGGACCGGGACAGGGGGAGGAGATGAGCAGTTCTTC
CASSWTGTGGGDEQFF
>TRBJ2-3|-|TRBV9|-
TGTGCCAGCAGCGTAGACCCGGACGCGGACACAGATACGCAGTATTTT
CASSVDPDADTDTQYF
>TRBJ2-3|-|TRBV4-2|-
TGTGCCAGCAGCCAAAGCTCCGGCACAGATACGCAGTATTTT
CASSQSSGTDTQYF
>TRBJ1-1|once|TRBV28|-
TGTGCCAGCAGTCCGGTACTGAACACTGAAGCTTTCTTT
CASSPVLNTEAFF
>TRBJ2-7|-|TRBV29-1|TRBD1
TGCAGCGTTGAGAGGACAGGAAGTTACGAGCAGTACTTC
CSVERTGSYEQYF
>TRBJ2-5|-|TRBV10-2|-
TGCGCCAGCAGTACCGGGGACCAAGAGACCCAGTACTTC
CASSTGDQETQYF
>TRBJ1-5|-|TRBV11-2|-
TGTGCCAGCAGCTTCGGCGGGTTAGGCAATCAGCCCCAGCATTTT
CASSFGGLGNQPQHF
>TRBJ1-2|-|TRBV4-3|-
TGCGCCAGCAGCCAAGATGGGGCAGCCGTCCTTAACTATGGCTACACCTTC
CASSQDGAAVLNYGYTF
>TRBJ1-1|-|TRBV9|-
TGTGCCAGCAGCCCATCTACCATACAGGGAATAAACACTGAAGCTTTCTTT
CASSPSTIQGINTEAFF
>TRBJ2-3|-|TRBV7-3|TRBD2
TGTGCCAGCAGCACTAGCGGGAGTCTTGCAGATACGCAGTATTTT
CASSTSGSLADTQYF
>TRBJ1-2|-|TRBV28|-
TGTGCCAGCGGGGAGCAGGGCTATGGCTACACCTTC
CASGEQGYGYTF
>TRBJ2-7|-|TRBV5-6|-
TGTGCCAGCAGCTTGTCACGGTGGGGGACCTACGAGCAGTACTTC
CASSLSRWGTYEQYF
>TRBJ1-4|few|TRBV5-3|-
TGTGCCAGAAGCTTATCCAGGGCCGAAAAACTGTTTTTT
CARSLSRAEKLFF
>TRBJ2-7|-|TRBV6-6|-
TGTGCCAGCAGTTACGGGGTGTCCGAGCAGTACTTC
CASSYGVSEQYF
>TRBJ2-7|-|TRBV30|TRBD2
TGTGCCTGGAGTTATCTATCATCTAGCGGGTACTCCTACGAGCAGTACTTC
CAWSYLSSSGYSYEQYF
>TRBJ2-3|-|TRBV19|-
TGTGCCAGTAGTATAGGTTTTAGCGGTAGCACAGATACGCAGTATTTT
CASSIGFSGSTDTQYF
>TRBJ2-5|-|TRBV7-8|TRBD2
TGTGCCAGCAGCGACGGGAGGGTTGCAGAGACCCAGTACTTC
CASSDGRVAETQYF
>TRBJ2-1|-|TRBV28|TRBD2
TGTGCCAGCAGTGGACTAGTGTTTTCCAATGAGCAGTTCTTC
CASSGLVFSNEQFF
>TRBJ2-2|-|TRBV5-1|-
TGCGCCAGCAGCTACTCGGCCGGGGAGCTGTTTTTT
CASSYSAGELFF
>TRBJ1-2|-|TRBV29-1|-
TGCAGCGCCCGTACGGCGGATACTGGTGACTATGGCTACACCTTC
CSARTADTGDYGYTF
>TRBJ2-3|once|TRBV11-2|-
TGTGCCAGCAGCTTAGGGTCAGATACGCAGTATTTT
CASSLGSDTQYF
>TRBJ2-2|few|TRBV6-1|-
TGTGCCAGCAGTGACCTATCTAGGATCACCGGGGAGCTGTTTTTT
CASSDLSRITGELFF